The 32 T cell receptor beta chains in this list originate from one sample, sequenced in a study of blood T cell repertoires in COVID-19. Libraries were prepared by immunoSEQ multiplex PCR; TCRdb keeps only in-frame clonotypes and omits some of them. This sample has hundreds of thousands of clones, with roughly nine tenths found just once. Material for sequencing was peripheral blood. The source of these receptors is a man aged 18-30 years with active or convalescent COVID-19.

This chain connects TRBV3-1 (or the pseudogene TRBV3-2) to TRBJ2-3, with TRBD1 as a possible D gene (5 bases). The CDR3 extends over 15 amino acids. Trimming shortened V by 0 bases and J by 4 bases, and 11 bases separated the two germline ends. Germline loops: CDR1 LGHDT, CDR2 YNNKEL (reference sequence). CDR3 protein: CASSQDLARADTQYF. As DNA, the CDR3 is TGTGCCAGCAGCCAAGATCTGGCCAGGGCAGATACGCAGTATTTT.

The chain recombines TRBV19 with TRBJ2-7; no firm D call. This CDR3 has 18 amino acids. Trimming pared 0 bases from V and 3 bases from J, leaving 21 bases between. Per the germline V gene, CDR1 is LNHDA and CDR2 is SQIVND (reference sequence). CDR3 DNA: TGTGCCAGTAGTATAGATCTAAAGGCACAGAATAGATACTACGAGCAGTACTTC. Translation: CASSIDLKAQNRYYEQYF.

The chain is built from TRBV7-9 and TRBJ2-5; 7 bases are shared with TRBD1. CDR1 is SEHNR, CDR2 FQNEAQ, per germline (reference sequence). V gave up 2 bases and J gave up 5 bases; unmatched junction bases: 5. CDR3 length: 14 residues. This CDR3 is CASSLTGAGETQYF. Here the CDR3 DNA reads TGTGCCAGCAGCTTAACAGGGGCAGGGGAGACCCAGTACTTC.

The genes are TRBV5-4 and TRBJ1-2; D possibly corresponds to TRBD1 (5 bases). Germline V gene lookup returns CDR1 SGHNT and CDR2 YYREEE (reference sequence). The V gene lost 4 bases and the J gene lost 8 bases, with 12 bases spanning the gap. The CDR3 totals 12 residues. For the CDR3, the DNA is TGTGCCAGCAGCCCCCCGGGGGGAGGCTACACCTTC. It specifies CASSPPGGGYTF.

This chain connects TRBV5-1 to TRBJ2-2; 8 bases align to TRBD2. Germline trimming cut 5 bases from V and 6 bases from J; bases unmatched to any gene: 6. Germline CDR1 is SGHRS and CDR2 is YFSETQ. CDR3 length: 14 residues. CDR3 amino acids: CASRVAGSAGELFF. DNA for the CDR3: TGCGCCAGCAGGGTAGCGGGGTCGGCCGGGGAGCTGTTTTTT.

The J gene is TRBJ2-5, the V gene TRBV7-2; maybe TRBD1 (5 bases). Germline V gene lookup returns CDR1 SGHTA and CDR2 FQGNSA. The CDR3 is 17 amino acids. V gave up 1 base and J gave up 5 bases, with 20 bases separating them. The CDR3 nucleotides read TGTGCCAGCAGCTTAGAACTCTCGCCAAGGGGTCCGGAGACCCAGTACTTC. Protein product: CASSLELSPRGPETQYF.

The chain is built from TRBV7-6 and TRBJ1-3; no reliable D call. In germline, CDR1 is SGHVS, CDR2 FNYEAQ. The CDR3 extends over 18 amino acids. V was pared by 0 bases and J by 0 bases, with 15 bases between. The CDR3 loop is CASSLARVGSLSGNTIYF. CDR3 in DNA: TGTGCCAGCAGCTTAGCGCGGGTCGGGTCACTCTCTGGAAACACCATATATTTT.

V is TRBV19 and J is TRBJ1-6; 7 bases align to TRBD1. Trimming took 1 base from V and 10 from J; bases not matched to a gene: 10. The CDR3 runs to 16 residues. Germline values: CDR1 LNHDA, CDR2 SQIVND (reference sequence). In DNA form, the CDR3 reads TGTGCCAGTAGTATAGCGCGGGACAGAAGAACGTCACCCCTCCACTTT. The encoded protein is CASSIARDRRTSPLHF.

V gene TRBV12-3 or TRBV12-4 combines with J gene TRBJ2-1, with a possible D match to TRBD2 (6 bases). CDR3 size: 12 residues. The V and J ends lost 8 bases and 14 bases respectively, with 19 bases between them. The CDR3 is CASSRAGRSKFF. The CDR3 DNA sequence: TGTGCCAGCTCTCGAGCGGGTAGGAGTAAGTTCTTC.

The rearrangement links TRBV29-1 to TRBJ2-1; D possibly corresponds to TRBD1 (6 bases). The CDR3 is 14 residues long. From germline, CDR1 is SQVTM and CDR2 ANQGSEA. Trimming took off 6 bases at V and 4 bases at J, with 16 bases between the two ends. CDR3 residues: CSVAGTSEYNEQFF. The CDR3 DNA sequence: TGCAGCGTCGCCGGGACAAGCGAGTACAATGAGCAGTTCTTC.

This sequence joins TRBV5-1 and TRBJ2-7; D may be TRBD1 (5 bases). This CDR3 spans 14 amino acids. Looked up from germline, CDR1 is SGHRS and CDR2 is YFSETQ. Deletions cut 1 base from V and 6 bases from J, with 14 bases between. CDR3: CASSLSTGLIEQYF. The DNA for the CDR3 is TGCGCCAGCAGCTTGAGCACAGGTCTTATCGAGCAGTACTTC.

CDR3 bases: TGTGCCAGCAGACCCTCGACAGATTCTGGAAACACCATATATTTT. Amino acids: CASRPSTDSGNTIYF. This chain links TRBV28 with TRBJ1-3; a weak D match, TRBD1 (5 bases). CDR1 is MDHEN and CDR2 is SYDVKM in the germline V gene. This CDR3 comprises 15 residues. Trimming stripped 6 bases from V and 1 base from J, with 13 bases between.

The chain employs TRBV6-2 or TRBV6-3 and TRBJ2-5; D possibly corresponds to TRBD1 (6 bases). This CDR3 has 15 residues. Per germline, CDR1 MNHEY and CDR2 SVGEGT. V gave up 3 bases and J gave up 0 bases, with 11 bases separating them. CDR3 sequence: CASSYLQGYQETQYF. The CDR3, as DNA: TGTGCCAGCAGTTATCTGCAGGGGTACCAAGAGACCCAGTACTTC.

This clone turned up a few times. The CDR3 region has the DNA TGCGCCAGCAGCGCCGGGACAGGGTCCTACAATGAGCAGTTCTTC. The encoded protein is CASSAGTGSYNEQFF. The chain employs TRBV5-1 and TRBJ2-1; TRBD1 matches 9 bases. This CDR3 contains 15 residues. V lost 4 bases, J lost 1 base, and 3 bases stayed unmatched. The V gene's germline CDR1 is SGHRS and CDR2 YFSETQ.

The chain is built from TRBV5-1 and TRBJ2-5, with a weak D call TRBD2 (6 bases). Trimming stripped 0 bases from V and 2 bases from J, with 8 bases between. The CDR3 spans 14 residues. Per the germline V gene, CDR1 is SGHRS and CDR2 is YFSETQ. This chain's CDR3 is CASSLVGGQETQYF. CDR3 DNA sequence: TGCGCCAGCAGCTTGGTGGGAGGTCAAGAGACCCAGTACTTC.

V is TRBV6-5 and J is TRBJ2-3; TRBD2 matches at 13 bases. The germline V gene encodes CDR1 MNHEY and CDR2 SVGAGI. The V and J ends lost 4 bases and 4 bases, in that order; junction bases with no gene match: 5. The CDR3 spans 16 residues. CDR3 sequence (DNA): TGTGCCAGCAGTTTTCGACTAGCGGGAGGCCCAGATACGCAGTATTTT. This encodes CASSFRLAGGPDTQYF.

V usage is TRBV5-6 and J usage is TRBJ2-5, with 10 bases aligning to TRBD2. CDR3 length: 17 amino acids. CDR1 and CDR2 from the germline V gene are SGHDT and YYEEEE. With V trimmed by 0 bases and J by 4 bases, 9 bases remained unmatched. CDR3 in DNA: TGTGCCAGCAGCTTGGATATCCTAGCGGGAGCAGGAGAGACCCAGTACTTC. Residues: CASSLDILAGAGETQYF.

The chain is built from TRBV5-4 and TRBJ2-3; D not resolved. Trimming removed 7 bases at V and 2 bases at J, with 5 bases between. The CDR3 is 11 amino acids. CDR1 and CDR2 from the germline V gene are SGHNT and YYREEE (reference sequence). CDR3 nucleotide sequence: TGTGCCAGCGTCTCCACAGATACGCAGTATTTT. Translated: CASVSTDTQYF.

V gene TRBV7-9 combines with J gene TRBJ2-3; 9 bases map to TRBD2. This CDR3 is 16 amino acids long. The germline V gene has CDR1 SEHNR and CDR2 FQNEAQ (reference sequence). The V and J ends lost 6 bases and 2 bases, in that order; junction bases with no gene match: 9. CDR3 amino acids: CASRGERGANTDTQYF. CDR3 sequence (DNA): TGTGCCAGCAGAGGAGAGCGGGGGGCGAACACAGATACGCAGTATTTT.

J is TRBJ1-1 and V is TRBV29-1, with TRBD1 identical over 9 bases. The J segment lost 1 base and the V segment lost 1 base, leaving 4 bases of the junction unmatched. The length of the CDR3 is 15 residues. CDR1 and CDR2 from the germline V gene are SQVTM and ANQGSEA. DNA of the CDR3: TGCAGCGTTGAAGCCCCGGACAGGGGGAACACTGAAGCTTTCTTT. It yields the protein CSVEAPDRGNTEAFF.

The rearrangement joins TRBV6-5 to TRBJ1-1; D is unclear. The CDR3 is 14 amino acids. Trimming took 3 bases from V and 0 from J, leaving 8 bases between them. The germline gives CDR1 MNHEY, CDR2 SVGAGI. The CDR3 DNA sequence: TGTGCCAGCAGTTATTCGCAGATGAACACTGAAGCTTTCTTT. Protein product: CASSYSQMNTEAFF.

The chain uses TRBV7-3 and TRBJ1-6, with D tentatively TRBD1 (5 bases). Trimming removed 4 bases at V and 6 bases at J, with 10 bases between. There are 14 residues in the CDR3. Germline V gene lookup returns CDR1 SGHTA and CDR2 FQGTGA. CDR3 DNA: TGTGCCAGCAGCTCTGGGACTCCTAATTCACCCCTCCACTTT. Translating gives CASSSGTPNSPLHF. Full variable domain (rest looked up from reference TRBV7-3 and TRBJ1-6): GAGVSQTPSNKVTEKGKYVELRCDPISGHTALYWYRQSLGQGPEFLIYFQGTGAADDSGLPNDRFFAVRPEGSVSTLKIQRTERGDSAVYLCASSSGTPNSPLHFGNGTRLTVT.

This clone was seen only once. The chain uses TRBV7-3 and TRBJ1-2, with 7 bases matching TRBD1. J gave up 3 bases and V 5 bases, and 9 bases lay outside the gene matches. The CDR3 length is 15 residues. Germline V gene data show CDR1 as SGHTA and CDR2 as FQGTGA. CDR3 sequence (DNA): TGTGCCAGCAGCCCCACAGGGGAACGGGACTATGGCTACACCTTC. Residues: CASSPTGERDYGYTF.

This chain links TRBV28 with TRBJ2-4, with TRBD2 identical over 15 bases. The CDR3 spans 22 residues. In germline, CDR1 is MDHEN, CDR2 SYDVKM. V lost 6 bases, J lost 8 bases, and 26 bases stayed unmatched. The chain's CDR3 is CASSAAKSGTSGRRWMTDIQYF. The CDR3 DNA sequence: TGTGCCAGCAGCGCCGCGAAATCCGGGACTAGCGGGAGGAGATGGATGACTGACATTCAGTACTTC.

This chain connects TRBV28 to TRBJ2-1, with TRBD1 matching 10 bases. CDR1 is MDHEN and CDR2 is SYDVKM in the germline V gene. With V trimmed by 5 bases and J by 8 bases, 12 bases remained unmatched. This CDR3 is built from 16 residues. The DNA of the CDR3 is TGTGCCAGCAGTATGAACCCGGGACAGGGGTTGGATGAGCAGTTCTTC. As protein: CASSMNPGQGLDEQFF.

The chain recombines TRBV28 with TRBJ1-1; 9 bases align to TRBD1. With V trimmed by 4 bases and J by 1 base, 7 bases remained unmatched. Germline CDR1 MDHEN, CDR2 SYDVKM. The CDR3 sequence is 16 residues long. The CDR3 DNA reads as TGTGCCAGCAGTTCCCCCGACAGGGGGACGAACACTGAAGCTTTCTTT. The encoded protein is CASSSPDRGTNTEAFF.

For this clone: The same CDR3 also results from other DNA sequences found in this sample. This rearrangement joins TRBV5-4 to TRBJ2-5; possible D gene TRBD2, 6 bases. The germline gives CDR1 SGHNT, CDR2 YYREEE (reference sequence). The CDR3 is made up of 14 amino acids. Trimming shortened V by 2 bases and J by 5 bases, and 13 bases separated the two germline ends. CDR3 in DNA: TGTGCCAGCAGCTTTAGGAGGGAAGGCGAGACCCAGTACTTC. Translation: CASSFRREGETQYF.

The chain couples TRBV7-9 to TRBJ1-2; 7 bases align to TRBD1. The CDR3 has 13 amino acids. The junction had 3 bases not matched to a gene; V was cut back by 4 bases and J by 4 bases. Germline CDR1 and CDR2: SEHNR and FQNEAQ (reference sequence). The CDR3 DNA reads TGTGCCAGCAGCTCCCGACAGGGCTATGGCTACACCTTC. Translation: CASSSRQGYGYTF.

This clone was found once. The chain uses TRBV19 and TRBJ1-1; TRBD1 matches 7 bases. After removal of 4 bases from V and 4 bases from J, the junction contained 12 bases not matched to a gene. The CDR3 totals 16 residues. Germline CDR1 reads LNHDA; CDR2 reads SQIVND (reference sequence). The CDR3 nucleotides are TGTGCCAGTAGTAACCCCCGGAGGGGGCGAGTCACTGAAGCTTTCTTT. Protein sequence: CASSNPRRGRVTEAFF.

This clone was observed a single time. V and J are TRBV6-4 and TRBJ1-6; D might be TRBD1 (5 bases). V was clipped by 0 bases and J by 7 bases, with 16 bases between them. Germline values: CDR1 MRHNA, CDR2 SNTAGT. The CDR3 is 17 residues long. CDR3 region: CASSDSNGREENSPLHF. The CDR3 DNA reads TGTGCCAGCAGTGACTCGAATGGCAGGGAAGAAAATTCACCCCTCCACTTT.

CDR3 loop: CATSDLLRGRDTQYF. The CDR3 DNA sequence: TGTGCCACCAGTGATTTGCTGCGGGGGCGGGATACGCAGTATTTT. V and J are TRBV24-1 and TRBJ2-3; D perhaps matches TRBD2 (7 bases). The germline V and J ends were trimmed by 0 bases and 6 bases, with 12 bases remaining between them. The CDR3 totals 15 residues. CDR1 is KGHDR and CDR2 is SFDVKD in the germline V gene.

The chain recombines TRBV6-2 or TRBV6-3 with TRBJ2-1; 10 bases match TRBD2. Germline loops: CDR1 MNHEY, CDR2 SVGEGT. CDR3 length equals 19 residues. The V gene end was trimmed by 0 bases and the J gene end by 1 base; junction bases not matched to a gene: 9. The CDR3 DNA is TGTGCCAGCAGTTACTCGAAAGGGACTAGCGTAGGATCCTACAATGAGCAGTTCTTC. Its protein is CASSYSKGTSVGSYNEQFF.